The 21 T cell receptor beta chains in this list originate from one sample, sequenced in a study of blood T cells in healthy people across ages. Combining a sample-barcoded 5' primer with a J-beta primer mix, a second PCR ran for roughly 7 to 12 cycles. In TCRdb, the 5' RACE reads were re-called with MiXCR into one record per CDR3 protein. The table has 550,000 to 750,000 distinct CDR3 sequences, roughly 21% seen once. Sequencing was done on a sample of blood. The receptors derive from a man between 65 and 79 years old in good health.

The table lists this clonotype with many counts. The chain combines TRBV20-1 with TRBJ2-7, with 11 bases identical to TRBD2. J gave up 2 bases and V 0 bases, and 3 bases lay outside the gene matches. This CDR3 has 15 amino acids. Germline CDR1 is DFQATT and CDR2 is SNEGSKA (reference sequence). This CDR3 is CSARDGTSGTYEQYF. The CDR3 DNA reads as TGCAGTGCTAGAGATGGGACTAGCGGAACCTACGAGCAGTACTTC.

This clonotype was counted a single time. The chain links TRBV3-1 to TRBJ2-4; D call uncertain. The CDR3 has 14 residues. CDR1 is LGHDT, CDR2 YNNKEL, per germline (reference sequence). V was shortened by 1 base and J by 3 bases, with 7 bases between the two germline ends. The CDR3 loop reads CASSQGQIKNIQYF. In DNA, the CDR3 is TGTGCCAGCAGCCAAGGGCAGATCAAAAACATTCAGTACTTC.

This clonotype has more than one count but fewer than ten. The CDR3, as DNA: TGCGCCAGCAGCCCGGACTCCGGGGAGCTGTTTTTT. Translation: CASSPDSGELFF. This chain links TRBV5-1 with TRBJ2-2, with D perhaps matching TRBD2 (5 bases). The germline CDR1 and CDR2 sequences are SGHRS and YFSETQ. The CDR3 contains 12 residues. Between the trimmed V and J ends, which lost 4 bases and 6 bases, there was a span of 7 bases.

This clonotype was found a few times. The V and J genes are TRBV20-1 and TRBJ1-6; D not resolved. The CDR3 runs 13 residues. Germline CDR1 DFQATT, CDR2 SNEGSKA (reference sequence). V lost 4 bases and J 6 bases, leaving 10 bases between the germline ends. CDR3 sequence reads: CSATDDLNSPLHF. CDR3 nucleotides: TGCAGTGCTACGGACGATCTTAATTCACCCCTCCACTTT.

The V gene is TRBV7-8, the J gene TRBJ1-4; D is possibly TRBD1 (5 bases). The V end lost 2 bases, the J end lost 7 bases, and 11 bases lay between the germline ends. The CDR3 runs to 14 residues. Germline V gene sequence: CDR1 SGHVS, CDR2 FQNEAQ. CDR3 sequence (DNA): TGTGCCAGCAGCTTATCCAGGGAAGCTGAAAAACTGTTTTTT. It encodes CASSLSREAEKLFF.

This sequence joins TRBV12-3 or TRBV12-4 and TRBJ2-2; D is perhaps TRBD2 (5 bases). V gave up 6 bases and J gave up 1 base, with 12 bases separating them. This CDR3 is built from 15 residues. CDR3 in amino acids: CASSLSSENTGELFF. CDR3 in DNA: TGTGCCAGCAGCCTCAGTAGCGAGAACACCGGGGAGCTGTTTTTT.

This clonotype has only a few counts. V is TRBV28 and J is TRBJ2-7, with D hard to call. The CDR3 is made up of 15 amino acids. The V gene lost 3 bases and the J gene lost 0 bases, with 12 bases spanning the gap. Germline assignment: CDR1 MDHEN and CDR2 SYDVKM. The CDR3 protein is CASSFATGPSYEQYF. The CDR3 coding sequence is TGTGCCAGCAGTTTTGCTACCGGCCCCTCCTACGAGCAGTACTTC. Full variable domain (rest looked up from reference TRBV28 and TRBJ2-7): DVKVTQSSRYLVKRTGEKVFLECVQDMDHENMFWYRQDPGLGLRLIYFSYDVKMKEKGDIPEGYSVSREKKERFSLILESASTNQTSMYLCASSFATGPSYEQYFGPGTRLTVT.

In its sample, this clonotype was seen a few times. The chain joins TRBV3-1 to TRBJ1-1; D might be TRBD1 (6 bases). CDR1 and CDR2 from the germline V gene are LGHDT and YNNKEL (reference sequence). Trimming took off 9 bases at V and 6 bases at J, with 8 bases between the two ends. The CDR3 contains 10 residues. The CDR3 sequence is CASGGSEAFF. CDR3 sequence (DNA): TGTGCCAGTGGGGGCTCTGAAGCTTTCTTT.

This clonotype showed up many times. The DNA of the CDR3 is TGCAGTGCTCCGACTAGCGGGAGCACAGATACGCAGTATTTT. Its translation is CSAPTSGSTDTQYF. This chain connects TRBV20-1 to TRBJ2-3; 10 bases align to TRBD2. With V trimmed by 5 bases and J by 0 bases, 2 bases remained unmatched. This CDR3 is built from 14 residues. Germline CDR1 and CDR2: DFQATT and SNEGSKA (reference sequence).

The chain combines TRBV12-3 or TRBV12-4 with TRBJ1-5, with D unresolved. V lost 6 bases to trimming and J lost 0 bases, with 6 bases between them. This CDR3 spans 13 amino acids. The CDR3 region has the DNA TGTGCCAGCAGGCCAGATAGCAATCAGCCCCAGCATTTT. This translates into CASRPDSNQPQHF.

The chain joins TRBV27 to TRBJ2-5; 7 bases fit TRBD2. The J call is in doubt because the DNA end fits TRBJ2-1 better. The length of the CDR3 is 14 residues. Germline assignment: CDR1 MNHEY and CDR2 SMNVEV (reference sequence). CDR3 DNA sequence: TGTGCCAGCAACCGGGACTATACTCACAATGAGCAGTTCTTC. This translates into CASNRDYTHNEQFF.

This clonotype occurred a few times. CDR3 region: CASSLTDRETEAFF. CDR3 DNA sequence: TGCGCCAGCAGCTTAACTGACAGGGAGACTGAAGCTTTCTTT. The chain recombines TRBV5-1 with TRBJ1-1; the match to TRBD1 covers 7 bases. J lost 5 bases, V lost 2 bases, and 6 bases had no gene match. The CDR3 consists of 14 residues. Germline V gives CDR1 SGHRS, CDR2 YFSETQ. Filled out from reference TRBV5-1 and TRBJ1-1, the complete variable domain reads KAGVTQTPRYLIKTRGQQVTLSCSPISGHRSVSWYQQTPGQGLQFLFEYFSETQRNKGNFPGRFSGRQFSNSRSEMNVSTLELGDSALYLCASSLTDRETEAFFGQGTRLTVV.

This clonotype was detected only a few times. This sequence joins TRBV4-1 and TRBJ1-3; D is possibly TRBD1 (6 bases). In germline, CDR1 is MGHRA, CDR2 YSYEKL. The CDR3 totals 16 residues. V was cut by 5 bases and J by 4 bases, with 18 bases left in between. The CDR3 here is CASSAAGGALGNTIYF. As DNA, the CDR3 is TGCGCCAGCAGCGCCGCCGGGGGGGCGTTAGGAAACACCATATATTTT.

This chain connects TRBV4-2 to TRBJ1-1; 11 bases match TRBD1. V was pared by 1 base and J by 2 bases, with 6 bases of the junction left unmatched. Germline CDR1 reads LGHNA; CDR2 reads YNFKEQ. This CDR3 spans 17 amino acids. CDR3 sequence (DNA): TGTGCCAGCAGCCAAGCCACCGGGACAGGGGGAAACACTGAAGCTTTCTTT. Its translation: CASSQATGTGGNTEAFF.

This clonotype has just a few counts. The CDR3 loop reads CASSYEAGLKNIQYF. The DNA for the CDR3 is TGTGCCAGCAGTTATGAAGCAGGGCTAAAAAACATTCAGTACTTC. This chain links TRBV6-6 with TRBJ2-4, with D possibly TRBD1 on 5 matching bases. The ends were cut back, 3 bases at V and 4 bases at J, with 13 bases in the middle. The V gene's germline CDR1 is MNHNY and CDR2 SVGAGI (reference sequence). The CDR3 length is 15 residues.

The rearrangement joins TRBV18 to TRBJ2-1; D might be TRBD1 (5 bases). Germline loops: CDR1 KGHSH, CDR2 LQKENI. The CDR3 sequence is 15 residues long. V dropped 0 bases and J dropped 5 bases, with 11 bases sitting between them. The CDR3 DNA sequence: TGTGCCAGCTCACCACCCCAGGGATCGAACAATGAGCAGTTCTTC. It codes for CASSPPQGSNNEQFF.

This clonotype was seen repeatedly, ten times or more. The chain employs TRBV28 and TRBJ1-4; no clear D. The CDR3 has 16 amino acids. The germline V gene has CDR1 MDHEN and CDR2 SYDVKM. Trimming left V 6 bases short and J 4 bases short, with 18 bases between. The CDR3 bases are TGTGCCAGCAGGGAATTCACAAAGATCCGTAATGAAAAACTGTTTTTT. Amino acid sequence: CASREFTKIRNEKLFF. Full variable domain (missing parts from reference TRBV28 and TRBJ1-4): DVKVTQSSRYLVKRTGEKVFLECVQDMDHENMFWYRQDPGLGLRLIYFSYDVKMKEKGDIPEGYSVSREKKERFSLILESASTNQTSMYLCASREFTKIRNEKLFFGSGTQLSVL.

The table lists this clonotype with a few counts. The rearrangement uses TRBV28 and TRBJ2-3; possible D gene TRBD1, 6 bases. With 4 bases removed from V and 2 bases from J, the gap between germline ends came to 13 bases. The V gene's germline CDR1 is MDHEN and CDR2 SYDVKM. The CDR3 totals 15 residues. CDR3 in DNA: TGTGCCAGCAGTTCCCCCCGACAGGCCACAGATACGCAGTATTTT. This sequence encodes CASSSPRQATDTQYF. The variable domain in full, completed from reference TRBV28 and TRBJ2-3, reads DVKVTQSSRYLVKRTGEKVFLECVQDMDHENMFWYRQDPGLGLRLIYFSYDVKMKEKGDIPEGYSVSREKKERFSLILESASTNQTSMYLCASSSPRQATDTQYFGPGTRLTVL.

This clonotype appeared many times. V gene TRBV20-1 combines with J gene TRBJ2-7; D uncertain. This CDR3 contains 12 residues. CDR1 and CDR2 from the germline V gene are DFQATT and SNEGSKA (reference sequence). V lost 7 bases and J lost 1, with 11 bases in between. The CDR3: CSVPVPSYEQYF. CDR3 in DNA: TGCAGTGTTCCTGTCCCGTCCTACGAGCAGTACTTC.

This clonotype was picked up a small number of times. This chain joins TRBV5-5 and TRBJ2-1; TRBD2 is a possible D gene (5 bases). From germline, CDR1 is SGHKS and CDR2 YYEKEE (reference sequence). V lost 5 bases, J lost 9 bases, and 9 bases lay in between. The CDR3 runs to 11 residues. The CDR3 bases are TGTGCCAGCAGTCGGGATACTGAGCAGTTCTTC. Amino acid sequence: CASSRDTEQFF. Using reference TRBV5-5 and TRBJ2-1 for the parts outside the CDR3, the full variable domain is DAGVTQSPTHLIKTRGQQVTLRCSPISGHKSVSWYQQVLGQGPQFIFQYYEKEERGRGNFPDRFSARQFPNYSSELNVNALLLGDSALYLCASSRDTEQFFGPGTRLTVL.

V and J are TRBV6-5 and TRBJ2-3; no definite D call. Germline V gives CDR1 MNHEY, CDR2 SVGAGI. The V gene lost 6 bases and the J gene lost 2 bases, with 18 bases spanning the gap. There are 16 residues in the CDR3. The CDR3: CASSLHGIINTDTQYF. CDR3 in DNA: TGTGCCAGCAGCCTTCACGGAATAATAAACACAGATACGCAGTATTTT.